This T cell receptor beta chain was identified in a study of T cell changes during pregnancy in multiple sclerosis. This clone was seen once. Germline-derived CDR1 and CDR2 are LNHDA and SQIVND (reference sequence). V dropped 1 base and J dropped 1 base, with 13 bases sitting between them. The length of the CDR3 is 17 residues. The data were produced by immunoSEQ multiplex PCR, yet TCRdb's version contains in-frame clones alone and is incomplete. The repertoire consists of around 78,000 clones, with about nine tenths occurring once and the leading ten covering 0.55% to 0.85%. This sequence was found in a female donor in good health, enrolled as a control in a pregnancy study. The sequencing here drew on peripheral blood, taken in the third trimester of pregnancy. The chain uses TRBV19 and TRBJ2-2; maybe TRBD2 (5 bases). In DNA, the CDR3 is TGTGCCAGTAGTATAGGCCGGGGTCCCCTGAACACCGGGGAGCTGTTTTTT. It yields the protein CASSIGRGPLNTGELFF. Full variable domain (rest looked up from reference TRBV19 and TRBJ2-2): DGGITQSPKYLFRKEGQNVTLSCEQNLNHDAMYWYRQDPGQGLRLIYYSQIVNDFQKGDIAEGYSVSREKKESFPLTVTSAQKNPTAFYLCASSIGRGPLNTGELFFGEGSRLTVL.